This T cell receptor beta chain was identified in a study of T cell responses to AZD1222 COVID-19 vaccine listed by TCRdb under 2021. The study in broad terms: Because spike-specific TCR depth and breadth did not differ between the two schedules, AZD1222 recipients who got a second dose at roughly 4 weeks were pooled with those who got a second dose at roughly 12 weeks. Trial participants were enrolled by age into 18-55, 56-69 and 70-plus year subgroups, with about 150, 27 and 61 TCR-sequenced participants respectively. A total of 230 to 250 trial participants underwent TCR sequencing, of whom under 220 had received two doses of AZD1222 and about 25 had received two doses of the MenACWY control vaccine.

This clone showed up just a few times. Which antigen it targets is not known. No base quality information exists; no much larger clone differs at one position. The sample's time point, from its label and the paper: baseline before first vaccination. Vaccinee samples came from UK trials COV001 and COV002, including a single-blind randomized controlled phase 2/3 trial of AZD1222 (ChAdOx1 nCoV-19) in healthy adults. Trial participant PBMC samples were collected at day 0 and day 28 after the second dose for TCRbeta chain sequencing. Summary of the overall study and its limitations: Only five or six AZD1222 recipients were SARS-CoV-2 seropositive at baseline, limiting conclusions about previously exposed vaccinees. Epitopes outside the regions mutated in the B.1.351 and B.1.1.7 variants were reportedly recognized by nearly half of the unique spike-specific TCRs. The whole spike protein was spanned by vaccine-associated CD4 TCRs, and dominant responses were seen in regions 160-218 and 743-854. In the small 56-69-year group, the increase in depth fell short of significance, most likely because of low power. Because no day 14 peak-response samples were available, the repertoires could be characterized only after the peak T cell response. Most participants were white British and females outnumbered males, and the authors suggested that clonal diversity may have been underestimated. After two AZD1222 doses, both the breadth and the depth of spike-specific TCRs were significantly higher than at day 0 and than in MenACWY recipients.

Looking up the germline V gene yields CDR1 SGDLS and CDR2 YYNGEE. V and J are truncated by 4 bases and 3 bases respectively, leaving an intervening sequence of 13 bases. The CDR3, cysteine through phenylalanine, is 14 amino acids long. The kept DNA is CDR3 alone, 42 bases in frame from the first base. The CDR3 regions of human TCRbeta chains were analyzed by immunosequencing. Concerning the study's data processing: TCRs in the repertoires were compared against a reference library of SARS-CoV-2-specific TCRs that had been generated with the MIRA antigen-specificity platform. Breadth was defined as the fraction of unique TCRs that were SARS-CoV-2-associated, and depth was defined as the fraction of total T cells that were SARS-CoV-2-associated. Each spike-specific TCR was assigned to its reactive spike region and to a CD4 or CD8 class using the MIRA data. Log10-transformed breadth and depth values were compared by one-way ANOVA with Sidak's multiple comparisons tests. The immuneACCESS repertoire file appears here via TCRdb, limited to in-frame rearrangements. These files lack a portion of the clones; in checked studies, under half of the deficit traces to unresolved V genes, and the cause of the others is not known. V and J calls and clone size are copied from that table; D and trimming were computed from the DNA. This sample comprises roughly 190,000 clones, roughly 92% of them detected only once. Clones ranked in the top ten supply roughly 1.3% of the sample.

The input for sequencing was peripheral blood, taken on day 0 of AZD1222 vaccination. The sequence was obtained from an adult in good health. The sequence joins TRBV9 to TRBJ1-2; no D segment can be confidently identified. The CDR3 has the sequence CASSPLLGDYGYTF. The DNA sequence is TGTGCCAGCAGCCCCCTCTTGGGTGACTATGGCTACACCTTC.